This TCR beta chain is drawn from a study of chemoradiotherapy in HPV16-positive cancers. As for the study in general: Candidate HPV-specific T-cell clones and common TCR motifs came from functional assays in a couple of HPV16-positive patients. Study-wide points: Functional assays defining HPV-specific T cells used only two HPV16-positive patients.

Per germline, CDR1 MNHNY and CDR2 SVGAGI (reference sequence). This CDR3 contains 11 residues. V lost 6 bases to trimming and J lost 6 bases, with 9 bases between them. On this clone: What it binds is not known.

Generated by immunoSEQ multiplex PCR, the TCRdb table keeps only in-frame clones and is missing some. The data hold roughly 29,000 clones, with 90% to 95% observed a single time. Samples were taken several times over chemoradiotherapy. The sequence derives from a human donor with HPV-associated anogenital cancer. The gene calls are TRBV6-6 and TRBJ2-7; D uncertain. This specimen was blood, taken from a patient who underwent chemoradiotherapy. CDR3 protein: CASRGPGEQYF. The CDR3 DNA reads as TGTGCCAGCAGAGGGCCCGGCGAGCAGTACTTC.